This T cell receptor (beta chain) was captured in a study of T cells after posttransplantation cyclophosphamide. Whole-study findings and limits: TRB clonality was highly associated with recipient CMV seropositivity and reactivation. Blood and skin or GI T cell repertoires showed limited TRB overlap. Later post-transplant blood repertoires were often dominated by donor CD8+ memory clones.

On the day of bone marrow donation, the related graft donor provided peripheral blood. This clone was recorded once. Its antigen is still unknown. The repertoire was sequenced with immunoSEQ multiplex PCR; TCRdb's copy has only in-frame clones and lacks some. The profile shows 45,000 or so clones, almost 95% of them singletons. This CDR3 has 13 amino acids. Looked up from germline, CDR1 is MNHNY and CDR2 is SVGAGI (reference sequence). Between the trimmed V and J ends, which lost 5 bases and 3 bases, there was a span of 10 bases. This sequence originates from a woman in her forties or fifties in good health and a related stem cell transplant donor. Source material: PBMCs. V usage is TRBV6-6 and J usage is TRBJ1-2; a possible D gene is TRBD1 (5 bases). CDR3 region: CASSAQGYYGYTF. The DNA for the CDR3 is TGTGCCAGCAGTGCCCAGGGCTACTATGGCTACACCTTC.